This T cell receptor beta chain was profiled in a study of CD8 T cells in ankylosing spondylitis. The ends were cut back, 2 bases at V and 5 bases at J, with 15 bases in the middle. CDR1 is LNHDA, CDR2 SQIVND, per germline (reference sequence). This CDR3 spans 15 amino acids. TCRdb re-called the 5' RACE reads through MiXCR, storing one row per CDR3 protein. The sample yields 30,000 to 45,000 distinct CDR3 sequences, 9.5% to 12% seen once. This chain joins TRBV19 and TRBJ2-5; TRBD2 is a possible D gene (6 bases). Sequencing was carried out using synovial fluid, either unsorted or a sorted T cell fraction (not recorded which). The sequence was obtained from a male donor with ankylosing spondylitis. CDR3 in DNA: TGTGCCAGTAGTATATTTCCGGGAGATTTGGAGACCCAGTACTTC. This encodes CASSIFPGDLETQYF.